This record looks at one T cell receptor beta chain sequence and its context. Its specificity is unknown. This entry is derived from a study of cytomegalovirus exposure and HLA in healthy donors. PCR used 60 Vbeta primers and 13 Jbeta primers. The repertoire was sequenced with immunoSEQ multiplex PCR; TCRdb's copy has only in-frame clones and lacks some. This sample's table has about 160,000 clones. Study-level findings and limits: Productive status was seen about 90% or about 30% of the time for most TCR beta V segments in an earlier analysis. When a later analysis was performed, an Asian-associated ancestry cluster reportedly had fewer N-insertions than the approximately 690-donor mean.

Trimming pared 3 bases from V and 2 bases from J, leaving 17 bases between. Germline loops: CDR1 SGHDN, CDR2 FVKESK. The CDR3 length is 16 residues. The TCR sequence derives from a man aged 25 to 40 in good health and CMV-seronegative. The sample was PBMCs. The chain links TRBV14 to TRBJ2-7, with D possibly being TRBD2 (5 bases). The CDR3 is CASSHRRDIPTYEQYF. The CDR3 DNA is TGTGCCAGCAGCCATAGACGGGATATCCCTACCTACGAGCAGTACTTC.